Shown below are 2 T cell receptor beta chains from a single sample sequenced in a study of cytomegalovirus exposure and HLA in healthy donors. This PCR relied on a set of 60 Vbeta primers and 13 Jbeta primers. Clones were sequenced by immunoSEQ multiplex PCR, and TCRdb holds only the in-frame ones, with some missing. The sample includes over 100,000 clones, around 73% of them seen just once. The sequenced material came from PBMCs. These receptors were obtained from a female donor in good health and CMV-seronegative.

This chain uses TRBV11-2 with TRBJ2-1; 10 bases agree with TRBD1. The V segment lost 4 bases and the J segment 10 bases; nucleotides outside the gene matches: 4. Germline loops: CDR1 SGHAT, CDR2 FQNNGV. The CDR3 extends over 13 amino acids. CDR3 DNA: TGTGCCAGCAGCTGGGACAGGGGAGGAGAGCAGTTCTTC. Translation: CASSWDRGGEQFF.

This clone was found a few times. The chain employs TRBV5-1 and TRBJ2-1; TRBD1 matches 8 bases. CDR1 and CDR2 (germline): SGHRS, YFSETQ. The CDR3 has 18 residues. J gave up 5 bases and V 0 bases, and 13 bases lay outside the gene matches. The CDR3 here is CASSLGRGRKGGNNEQFF. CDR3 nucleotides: TGCGCCAGCAGCTTGGGCAGGGGGCGCAAGGGTGGGAACAATGAGCAGTTCTTC.